The entry that follows covers one TCR beta chain sequence. This sample was included in a study of preoperative IRX-2 immunotherapy in early breast cancer. Germline V gene sequence: CDR1 LNHDA, CDR2 SQIVND (reference sequence). The CDR3 is 13 residues long. The V gene lost 7 bases and the J gene lost 4 bases, with 13 bases spanning the gap. Repertoires were generated with immunoSEQ multiplex PCR, while TCRdb's copy carries only in-frame clones and drops some. The repertoire consists of 3,000 to 4,000 clones, with less than 85% occurring once and the leading ten covering around 14%. Described treatment: preoperative locoregional IRX-2 cytokine immunotherapy.

The input for sequencing was tumor tissue, taken after IRX-2 immunotherapy. The chain employs TRBV19 and TRBJ1-2; D call uncertain. The TCR was taken from a human donor with breast cancer. In DNA form, the CDR3 reads TGTGCCAGTAAAGATGGCCCCCTCTATGGCTACACCTTC. Translating gives CASKDGPLYGYTF.